The clone carrying this TCR beta chain was seen once. This specimen comes from a study of blood T cell repertoires in COVID-19. As for the study in general: Acute and convalescent COVID-19 specimens originated in the United States, Italy and Spain.

Germline V gene data show CDR1 as SGHTA and CDR2 as FQGNSA. The V gene lost 2 bases and the J gene lost 4 bases, with 11 bases spanning the gap. CDR3 size: 14 residues. Authors' data handling: For nucleated cells, counts were estimated from reference gene primer amplification. Produced via immunoSEQ multiplex PCR; TCRdb's table is partial and in-frame only. The DNA gave D and trimming, while V, J and clone size come from that table. The sample yields some 290,000 clones, 81% seen once. The origin of this receptor is a woman aged 60 to 75 with active or convalescent COVID-19. This chain connects TRBV7-2 to TRBJ1-1; the D is unclear. The sequencing input was peripheral blood. CDR3 bases: TGTGCCAGCAGCTTATTGCCCGAGGGCACTGAAGCTTTCTTT. This translates into CASSLLPEGTEAFF. Looking up the rest from reference TRBV7-2 and TRBJ1-1 gives the full variable domain: GAGVSQSPSNKVTEKGKDVELRCDPISGHTALYWYRQSLGQGLEFLIYFQGNSAPDKSGLPSDRFSAERTGGSVSTLTIQRTQQEDSAVYLCASSLLPEGTEAFFGQGTRLTVV.